A single sample is the source of the 25 T cell receptor beta chains below, sequenced in a study of cytomegalovirus exposure and HLA in healthy donors. PCR primers comprised 60 Vbeta and 13 Jbeta primers. Some clones are missing from TCRdb's copy, which holds only in-frame ones; the method was immunoSEQ multiplex PCR. Of tens of thousands of clones in the sample, around 75% were seen once. The material sequenced was PBMCs. The receptor source for this set is a man between 60 and 75 years old in good health and CMV-seropositive.

J is TRBJ1-4 and V is TRBV13; no reliable D call. There are 13 residues in the CDR3. The ends were cut back, 0 bases at V and 8 bases at J, with 7 bases in the middle. The V gene's germline CDR1 is PRHDT and CDR2 FYEKMQ (reference sequence). In DNA form, the CDR3 reads TGTGCCAGCAGCTTAGGGCAGGAAGAAAAACTGTTTTTT. Amino acid sequence: CASSLGQEEKLFF.

The V and J genes are TRBV18 and TRBJ1-1; 11 bases are a match to TRBD1. J lost 4 bases, V lost 3 bases, and 4 bases had no gene match. CDR3 length: 15 residues. CDR1 and CDR2 (germline): KGHSH, LQKENI. The CDR3 DNA is TGTGCCAGCTCACCGGGACAGGGGGTAAGCACTGAAGCTTTCTTT. As protein: CASSPGQGVSTEAFF.

The chain carries TRBV5-4 and TRBJ2-5; 8 nucleotides align to TRBD1. In germline, CDR1 is SGHNT, CDR2 YYREEE (reference sequence). J gave up 5 bases and V 1 base, and 10 bases lay outside the gene matches. This CDR3 is 16 amino acids long. The chain's CDR3 is CASSLSGGNSWETQYF. In DNA form, the CDR3 reads TGTGCCAGCAGCTTGTCAGGGGGCAACAGTTGGGAGACCCAGTACTTC.

This chain links TRBV5-4 with TRBJ1-1; 9 bases are shared with TRBD1. Trimming took 4 bases from V and 4 from J; bases not matched to a gene: 2. Germline-derived CDR1 and CDR2 are SGHNT and YYREEE (reference sequence). CDR3 length: 13 residues. The CDR3 loop reads CASSQTGGTEAFF. Here the CDR3 DNA reads TGTGCCAGCAGCCAGACAGGGGGCACTGAAGCTTTCTTT.

The table lists this clone with a count of one. The chain links TRBV11-1 to TRBJ2-5, with a tentative D call TRBD1 (5 bases). The ends were cut back, 3 bases at V and 2 bases at J, with 10 bases in the middle. Germline V gene lookup returns CDR1 SGHAT and CDR2 FQDESV (reference sequence). The CDR3 runs to 14 residues. CDR3: CASSFSRVQETQYF. DNA for the CDR3: TGTGCCAGCAGCTTCTCCAGGGTTCAAGAGACCCAGTACTTC.

The chain recombines TRBV2 with TRBJ2-2; D remains unclear. V was cut by 8 bases and J by 0 bases, with 13 bases left in between. This CDR3 contains 15 residues. Germline loops: CDR1 SNHLY, CDR2 FYNNEI. The CDR3 DNA reads TGTGCCAGCCAAAGTGAGAGATCGAACACCGGGGAGCTGTTTTTT. This sequence encodes CASQSERSNTGELFF.

This chain joins TRBV9 and TRBJ1-1; a weak D match, TRBD1 (5 bases). V was trimmed by 4 bases and J by 4 bases, leaving 23 bases between them. This CDR3 has 17 amino acids. The germline V gene encodes CDR1 SGDLS and CDR2 YYNGEE. The CDR3 spells CASSPQSYTQTGTEAFF. The CDR3 DNA reads TGTGCCAGCAGCCCGCAGAGTTACACTCAAACAGGCACTGAAGCTTTCTTT. Full variable domain (missing parts from reference TRBV9 and TRBJ1-1): DSGVTQTPKHLITATGQRVTLRCSPRSGDLSVYWYQQSLDQGLQFLIQYYNGEERAKGNILERFSAQQFPDLHSELNLSSLELGDSALYFCASSPQSYTQTGTEAFFGQGTRLTVV.

The V call is TRBV6-5, the J call TRBJ1-1; D unresolved. The CDR3 runs 13 residues. Germline loops: CDR1 MNHEY, CDR2 SVGAGI. Deletions cut 1 base from V and 1 base from J, with 4 bases between. For the CDR3, the DNA is TGTGCCAGCAGTTACTTAGAGAACACTGAAGCTTTCTTT. The encoded protein is CASSYLENTEAFF.

V usage is TRBV19 and J usage is TRBJ2-7, with TRBD1 matching 8 bases. The CDR3 has 14 amino acids. Looked up from germline, CDR1 is LNHDA and CDR2 is SQIVND (reference sequence). With 7 bases clipped from V and 4 bases from J, the junction kept 9 bases outside the gene matches. This CDR3 is CASTPRTGFYEQYF. Written as DNA, the CDR3 is TGTGCCAGTACCCCTAGGACAGGGTTTTACGAGCAGTACTTC.

The chain uses TRBV6-1 and TRBJ1-3, with TRBD1 identical over 8 bases. Germline V gene lookup returns CDR1 MNHNS and CDR2 SASEGT. Trimming took 2 bases from V and 4 from J; bases not matched to a gene: 13. The CDR3 is 18 residues long. The CDR3 here is CASSEQGAGPSGGNTIYF. The CDR3 DNA follows: TGTGCCAGCAGTGAACAGGGGGCCGGCCCGTCGGGAGGAAACACCATATATTTT.

The V gene is TRBV7-9, the J gene TRBJ1-5; D ambiguous. Germline assignment: CDR1 SEHNR and CDR2 FQNEAQ (reference sequence). CDR3 length: 14 amino acids. V lost 1 base to trimming and J lost 3 bases, with 7 bases between them. The CDR3 coding sequence is TGTGCCAGCAGCTTAGAGCGACTCAATCAGCCCCAGCATTTT. Its protein is CASSLERLNQPQHF.

This clone came up a few times. The rearrangement uses TRBV2 and TRBJ2-7; D remains ambiguous. The CDR3 extends over 12 amino acids. Germline CDR1 is SNHLY and CDR2 is FYNNEI. V lost 6 bases to trimming and J lost 5 bases, with 11 bases between them. The CDR3 DNA sequence: TGTGCCAGCAGCCCGCGCCGGGACGAGCAGTACTTC. Protein product: CASSPRRDEQYF.

V is TRBV11-2 and J is TRBJ2-3; tentatively, D is TRBD2 (6 bases). The CDR3 runs to 17 residues. V was shortened by 2 bases and J by 2 bases, with 17 bases between the two germline ends. The germline V gene has CDR1 SGHAT and CDR2 FQNNGV. CDR3 sequence: CASSLLPGTLPTDTQYF. DNA for the CDR3: TGTGCCAGCAGCTTACTCCCAGGGACTTTACCCACAGATACGCAGTATTTT.

The rearrangement uses TRBV5-1 and TRBJ2-5, with 8 bases matching TRBD1. V dropped 0 bases and J dropped 5; count of bases not matched to a gene: 6. CDR3 length: 15 amino acids. The germline V gene has CDR1 SGHRS and CDR2 YFSETQ. CDR3 loop: CASSLAGDRWETQYF. DNA for the CDR3: TGCGCCAGCAGCTTGGCCGGGGACAGGTGGGAGACCCAGTACTTC.

The rearrangement joins TRBV7-6 to TRBJ2-7; D is unclear. The V gene lost 4 bases and the J gene lost 5 bases, with 12 bases spanning the gap. The CDR3 contains 13 residues. Per the germline V gene, CDR1 is SGHVS and CDR2 is FNYEAQ. As DNA, the CDR3 is TGTGCCAGCAGCTCTGGAGTTTGGGACGAGCAGTACTTC. It encodes CASSSGVWDEQYF.

This clone was detected only a few times. V usage is TRBV29-1 and J usage is TRBJ1-2; 7 bases are shared with TRBD1. The CDR3 sequence is 15 residues long. CDR1 and CDR2 (germline): SQVTM, ANQGSEA. Trimming cost V 2 bases and J 2 bases; bases outside gene matches: 8. CDR3 nucleotides: TGCAGCGTTGAAAGGGAAGGGGGCCCCAACTATGGCTACACCTTC. Its translation: CSVEREGGPNYGYTF.

The chain carries TRBV6-5 and TRBJ1-6; D perhaps matches TRBD1 (6 bases). Trimming took 7 bases from V and 10 from J, leaving 20 bases between them. The CDR3 spans 15 residues. Germline loops: CDR1 MNHEY, CDR2 SVGAGI. CDR3 protein: CASKGTRGIGSPLHF. For the CDR3, the DNA is TGTGCCAGCAAAGGGACACGGGGAATTGGGTCACCCCTCCACTTT.

This clone occurred a few times. The V gene is TRBV7-9, the J gene TRBJ2-5, with 7 nucleotides matching TRBD2. This CDR3 comprises 15 residues. Trimming took 1 base from V and 1 from J; bases not matched to a gene: 3. The germline CDR1 and CDR2 sequences are SEHNR and FQNEAQ (reference sequence). CDR3 bases: TGTGCCAGCAGCTTAGGTCCGGGGGGCCAAGAGACCCAGTACTTC. Its protein is CASSLGPGGQETQYF.

The chain joins TRBV15 to TRBJ2-1, with D uncertain. Germline V gene lookup returns CDR1 LNHNV and CDR2 YYDKDF (reference sequence). Trimming took off 0 bases at V and 13 bases at J, with 19 bases between the two ends. CDR3 length: 15 amino acids. CDR3 loop: CATSRDVGTPNIQFF. The CDR3 DNA sequence: TGTGCCACCAGCAGAGATGTTGGTACACCAAATATACAGTTCTTC. Complete variable domain (other parts from reference TRBV15 and TRBJ2-1): DAMVIQNPRYQVTQFGKPVTLSCSQTLNHNVMYWYQQKSSQAPKLLFHYYDKDFNNEADTPDNFQSRRPNTSFCFLDIRSPGLGDTAMYLCATSRDVGTPNIQFFGPGTRLTVL.

The J gene is TRBJ2-7, the V gene TRBV5-6; D gene uncertain. The V gene lost 1 base and the J gene lost 4 bases, with 6 bases spanning the gap. This CDR3 is 12 amino acids long. The germline V gene encodes CDR1 SGHDT and CDR2 YYEEEE. The CDR3 reads CASSLNRYEQYF. The CDR3 DNA follows: TGTGCCAGCAGCTTGAATCGGTACGAGCAGTACTTC.

The chain links TRBV25-1 to TRBJ2-1; D might be TRBD1 (6 bases). V dropped 3 bases and J dropped 8 bases, with 14 bases sitting between them. The CDR3 runs 14 residues. CDR1 is MGHDK and CDR2 is SYGVNS in the germline V gene. CDR3 nucleotide sequence: TGTGCCAGCAGTGATCCGCAGGGGCGCCATGAGCAGTTCTTC. This codes for CASSDPQGRHEQFF.

V usage is TRBV10-1 and J usage is TRBJ2-3, with TRBD2 matching over 11 bases. Trimming took 5 bases from V and 2 from J; bases not matched to a gene: 6. This CDR3 comprises 16 residues. Germline loops: CDR1 WNHNN, CDR2 SYGVQD (reference sequence). The CDR3 sequence: CASSILAGVNTDTQYF. The CDR3 DNA is TGCGCCAGCAGTATACTAGCGGGAGTTAACACAGATACGCAGTATTTT.

The sample holds one count of this clone. The rearrangement uses TRBV29-1 and TRBJ1-1; D is uncertain. In germline, CDR1 is SQVTM, CDR2 ANQGSEA. Trimming removed 6 bases from V and 3 bases from J, with 5 bases in between. This CDR3 comprises 10 residues. The CDR3 region has the DNA TGCAGCGTGGCCGACACTGAAGCTTTCTTT. This codes for CSVADTEAFF. The entire variable domain, with the rest obtained from reference TRBV29-1 and TRBJ1-1, is as follows: SAVISQKPSRDICQRGTSLTIQCQVDSQVTMMFWYRQQPGQSLTLIATANQGSEATYESGFVIDKFPISRPNLTFSTLTVSNMSPEDSSIYLCSVADTEAFFGQGTRLTVV.

This chain joins TRBV5-1 and TRBJ2-7; TRBD2 matches 8 bases. With V trimmed by 4 bases and J by 7 bases, 19 bases remained unmatched. This CDR3 is built from 17 residues. Germline V gives CDR1 SGHRS, CDR2 YFSETQ. CDR3 in DNA: TGCGCCAGCAGCCGGGCCCAGGGGACCAGGGGACTAGGGGAGCAGTACTTC. As protein: CASSRAQGTRGLGEQYF. The variable domain in full, with the rest retrieved from reference TRBV5-1 and TRBJ2-7, is KAGVTQTPRYLIKTRGQQVTLSCSPISGHRSVSWYQQTPGQGLQFLFEYFSETQRNKGNFPGRFSGRQFSNSRSEMNVSTLELGDSALYLCASSRAQGTRGLGEQYFGPGTRLTVT.

This clone was counted only a few times. The CDR3 loop reads CASSLYRGITDTQYF. CDR3 bases: TGTGCCAGCAGCCTTTACCGCGGGATCACAGATACGCAGTATTTT. The chain carries TRBV7-2 and TRBJ2-3; perhaps TRBD2 as D (6 bases). This CDR3 region has 15 residues. Germline loops: CDR1 SGHTA, CDR2 FQGNSA. The V gene lost 5 bases and the J gene lost 2 bases, with 14 bases spanning the gap.